The 4 T cell receptor beta chains in this list originate from one sample, sequenced in a study of T cell responses to AZD1222 COVID-19 vaccine. Generated by immunoSEQ multiplex PCR, the TCRdb table keeps only in-frame clones and is missing some. The table includes more than 100,000 clones, about 90% detected once. The sequenced sample was peripheral blood, obtained on day 0 of AZD1222 vaccination. These receptors all stem from an adult in good health.

The V and J genes are TRBV6-7 and TRBJ1-1, with D hard to call. TRBV6-7 is marked as an open reading frame, function uncertain. V lost 8 bases to trimming and J lost 1 base, with 11 bases between them. The CDR3 consists of 13 residues. The CDR3 DNA is TGTGCCAGCCCCGGTCGGAAGAACACTGAAGCTTTCTTT. Translation: CASPGRKNTEAFF.

This sequence joins TRBV5-4 and TRBJ2-5, with 8 bases matching TRBD2. Trimming cost V 1 base and J 3 bases; bases outside gene matches: 8. The CDR3 sequence is 16 residues long. Germline CDR1 SGHNT, CDR2 YYREEE (reference sequence). The CDR3: CASSLWAGGIEETQYF. CDR3 coding DNA: TGTGCCAGCAGCTTGTGGGCGGGGGGCATTGAAGAGACCCAGTACTTC.

This clone has just one count. This chain connects TRBV18 to TRBJ2-1; 8 nucleotides line up with TRBD1. V was pared by 3 bases and J by 10 bases, with 8 bases of the junction left unmatched. The CDR3 is made up of 14 amino acids. Germline CDR1 is KGHSH and CDR2 is LQKENI. The CDR3 bases are TGTGCCAGCTCACCCTGGACAGGGCGAGTGGAGCAGTTCTTC. Its translation is CASSPWTGRVEQFF.

V and J are TRBV19 and TRBJ2-7; TRBD2 matches at 8 bases. With V trimmed by 7 bases and J by 1 base, 6 bases remained unmatched. Looked up from germline, CDR1 is LNHDA and CDR2 is SQIVND (reference sequence). CDR3 size: 14 residues. CDR3 sequence: CASTETSASYEQYF. CDR3 bases: TGTGCCAGTACTGAGACTAGCGCTTCCTACGAGCAGTACTTC.